What follows are 18 T cell receptor beta chains derived from one specimen sequenced in a study of identical twins. Via MiXCR, TCRdb re-called the 5' RACE reads, giving one row per CDR3 protein. In the table there are 410,000 or so distinct CDR3 sequences, about 18% of which are singletons. Source material: naive T cells sorted from blood. All receptors derive from a man aged 45 to 65 in good health.

V gene TRBV29-1 combines with J gene TRBJ1-2; 9 positions agree with TRBD1. The V gene end was trimmed by 6 bases and the J gene end by 1 base; junction bases not matched to a gene: 9. The CDR3 contains 15 residues. The germline V gene has CDR1 SQVTM and CDR2 ANQGSEA. In nucleotides, the CDR3 is TGCAGCGTGCCCGGGACAGGGAGCTTTAACTATGGCTACACCTTC. Its translation is CSVPGTGSFNYGYTF. Using reference TRBV29-1 and TRBJ1-2 for the parts outside the CDR3, the full variable domain is SAVISQKPSRDICQRGTSLTIQCQVDSQVTMMFWYRQQPGQSLTLIATANQGSEATYESGFVIDKFPISRPNLTFSTLTVSNMSPEDSSIYLCSVPGTGSFNYGYTFGSGTRLTVV.

This clonotype has at least ten counts. The chain employs TRBV11-2 and TRBJ2-2; 10 nucleotides match TRBD2. Germline V gene sequence: CDR1 SGHAT, CDR2 FQNNGV. Trimming removed 10 bases from V and 6 bases from J; junction bases left unmatched: 23. The length of the CDR3 is 19 residues. The CDR3 loop is CATATGLAGAINRAGELFF. CDR3 nucleotides: TGTGCCACCGCTACCGGGCTAGCGGGAGCGATAAACAGGGCCGGGGAGCTGTTTTTT.

The chain has TRBV12-3 or TRBV12-4 and TRBJ1-6, with 7 positions matching TRBD1. V gave up 6 bases and J gave up 14 bases; unmatched junction bases: 7. The CDR3 runs 12 residues. CDR3 sequence (DNA): TGTGCCAGCAGCGCCGACAGGGCGGCCCTCCACTTT. Its translation: CASSADRAALHF.

This clonotype has just a few counts. V and J are TRBV6-1 and TRBJ2-1; 9 bases line up with TRBD1. The CDR3 runs 14 residues. Germline values: CDR1 MNHNS, CDR2 SASEGT. V lost 7 bases, J lost 0 bases, and 1 base stayed unmatched. In DNA, the CDR3 is TGTGCCAGCACGACAGGGGGCTCCTACAATGAGCAGTTCTTC. This translates into CASTTGGSYNEQFF.

J is TRBJ2-3 and V is TRBV10-3; D could derive from TRBD1 or TRBD2 (5 bases each). CDR3 length: 15 amino acids. V was clipped by 3 bases and J by 9 bases, with 19 bases between them. Per the germline V gene, CDR1 is ENHRY and CDR2 is SYGVKD. CDR3 loop: CAISDRTRGSVTQYF. The DNA for the CDR3 is TGTGCCATCAGTGATAGGACACGGGGATCTGTGACGCAGTATTTT.

This clonotype was counted a few times. The rearrangement links TRBV3-1 to TRBJ2-3; 8 nucleotides align to TRBD1. J gave up 6 bases and V 4 bases, and 6 bases lay outside the gene matches. Germline CDR1 is LGHDT and CDR2 is YNNKEL (reference sequence). This CDR3 has 14 residues. This chain's CDR3 is CASSRDRKKDTQYF. CDR3 nucleotides: TGTGCCAGCAGCCGGGACAGGAAGAAGGATACGCAGTATTTT.

The table lists this clonotype with many counts. This rearrangement joins TRBV4-2 to TRBJ1-2; 10 bases line up with TRBD1. Germline CDR1 is LGHNA and CDR2 is YNFKEQ. CDR3 length: 15 residues. Germline trimming cut 5 bases from V and 8 bases from J; bases unmatched to any gene: 11. The CDR3 sequence is CASSGYAGTGDGYTF. In nucleotides, the CDR3 is TGTGCCAGCAGCGGATATGCCGGGACAGGGGACGGCTACACCTTC.

This clonotype was counted only a few times. The V and J genes are TRBV6-5 and TRBJ2-2; no definite D call. Trimming left V 7 bases short and J 0 bases short, with 18 bases between. CDR1 MNHEY and CDR2 SVGAGI come from the germline V gene. The CDR3 sequence is 17 residues long. In DNA, the CDR3 is TGTGCCAGCAAGTTCCCCGGTAGTGGGGCGAACACCGGGGAGCTGTTTTTT. This gives the protein CASKFPGSGANTGELFF.

This clonotype was found a few times. The chain is built from TRBV5-1 and TRBJ2-7; D is possibly TRBD1 or TRBD2 (5 bases each). Trimming cost V 0 bases and J 1 base, with 29 bases left between them. The CDR3 is made up of 21 amino acids. CDR1 and CDR2 from the germline V gene are SGHRS and YFSETQ. Here the CDR3 DNA reads TGCGCCAGCAGCTTGGATCTTCTCCCGAGGCCGGGGCCCCTTCTATCCTACGAGCAGTACTTC. This gives the protein CASSLDLLPRPGPLLSYEQYF.

The chain is built from TRBV19 and TRBJ2-2; the D gene is possibly TRBD1 (6 bases). Looked up from germline, CDR1 is LNHDA and CDR2 is SQIVND (reference sequence). The CDR3 loop spans 14 amino acids. The V end lost 0 bases, the J end lost 6 bases, and 8 bases lay between the germline ends. This CDR3 reads CASSIDTGSGELFF. CDR3 coding DNA: TGTGCCAGTAGTATAGATACAGGGTCCGGGGAGCTGTTTTTT.

V gene TRBV10-3 combines with J gene TRBJ2-3; 7 bases agree with TRBD1. V lost 6 bases to trimming and J lost 1 base; unmatched junction nucleotides: 7. Germline assignment: CDR1 ENHRY and CDR2 SYGVKD. This CDR3 spans 15 amino acids. Written as DNA, the CDR3 is TGTGCCATCAGCGAAACAGGGGTTGGCACAGATACGCAGTATTTT. Residues: CAISETGVGTDTQYF.

This clonotype was detected only a few times. The chain combines TRBV3-1 with TRBJ1-1; D remains ambiguous. Germline V CDR1 and CDR2: LGHDT, YNNKEL (reference sequence). The V gene lost 3 bases and the J gene lost 7 bases, with 21 bases spanning the gap. The length of the CDR3 is 16 residues. The CDR3 loop is CASSQFGRVRSGEAFF. The CDR3 DNA reads TGTGCCAGCAGCCAGTTTGGGCGAGTTCGGTCGGGTGAAGCTTTCTTT.

The chain carries TRBV7-2 and TRBJ2-3; unclear D gene. The CDR3 is 13 residues long. CDR1 is SGHTA and CDR2 is FQGNSA in the germline V gene. The ends were cut back, 5 bases at V and 2 bases at J, with 8 bases in the middle. CDR3 sequence reads: CASSPMATDTQYF. CDR3 sequence (DNA): TGTGCCAGCAGCCCAATGGCCACAGATACGCAGTATTTT.

This clonotype showed up many times. The chain has TRBV25-1 and TRBJ2-1; 13 bases map to TRBD2. This CDR3 spans 20 amino acids. Germline assignment: CDR1 MGHDK and CDR2 SYGVNS. V shed 7 bases and J 4 bases; nucleotides not matched to a gene: 19. In nucleotides, the CDR3 is TGTGCCAGCACCGGACCCCCAGGGACTAGCGGGACCCCCGCGTACAATGAGCAGTTCTTC. Residues: CASTGPPGTSGTPAYNEQFF. The full variable domain, in which reference TRBV25-1 and TRBJ2-1 provide the parts outside the CDR3, is EADIYQTPRYLVIGTGKKITLECSQTMGHDKMYWYQQDPGMELHLIHYSYGVNSTEKGDLSSESTVSRIRTEHFPLTLESARPSHTSQYLCASTGPPGTSGTPAYNEQFFGPGTRLTVL.

The CDR3 is CASSVADTNSPLHF. Written as DNA, the CDR3 is TGTGCCAGCAGTGTGGCAGACACGAATTCACCCCTCCACTTT. The chain combines TRBV2 with TRBJ1-6; D gene uncertain. This CDR3 has 14 residues. Trimming cost V 4 bases and J 7 bases, with 11 bases left between them. Germline CDR1 SNHLY, CDR2 FYNNEI.

This clonotype was picked up a small number of times. V is TRBV6-2 or TRBV6-3 and J is TRBJ2-7; D possibly corresponds to TRBD1 (5 bases). V dropped 0 bases and J dropped 3 bases, with 9 bases sitting between them. Germline V lookup: CDR1 MNHEY, CDR2 SVGEGT. The CDR3 runs to 14 residues. The CDR3 DNA reads TGTGCCAGCAGTTACTCGCCTCAGGGCTACGAGCAGTACTTC. It yields the protein CASSYSPQGYEQYF.

The sample holds a few counts of this clonotype. The rearrangement links TRBV11-1 to TRBJ2-3; 12 bases match TRBD2. The CDR3 is made up of 15 amino acids. Per germline, CDR1 SGHAT and CDR2 FQDESV (reference sequence). V lost 6 bases to trimming and J lost 6 bases; unmatched junction nucleotides: 7. The CDR3, as DNA: TGTGCCAGCAGGAAAACTAGCGGGAGGTCCGATACGCAGTATTTT. It yields the protein CASRKTSGRSDTQYF. The entire variable domain, with the rest obtained from reference TRBV11-1 and TRBJ2-3, is as follows: EAEVAQSPRYKITEKSQAVAFWCDPISGHATLYWYRQILGQGPELLVQFQDESVVDDSQLPKDRFSAERLKGVDSTLKIQPAELGDSAMYLCASRKTSGRSDTQYFGPGTRLTVL.

In this sample, this clonotype turned up many times. The rearrangement uses TRBV27 and TRBJ1-2; D uncertain. V lost 3 bases and J 3 bases, leaving 11 bases between the germline ends. Germline V gene lookup returns CDR1 MNHEY and CDR2 SMNVEV (reference sequence). The CDR3 length is 14 residues. CDR3 DNA: TGTGCCAGCAGTTTCTCGGCTGTAGACTATGGCTACACCTTC. It translates to CASSFSAVDYGYTF.